This T cell receptor (beta chain) emerged from a study of CD8+ T cells in alopecia areata. Across the whole study: For the treated group, dosing was oral tofacitinib at 5 to 10 mg twice daily. Findings and caveats of the study: Among the top 100, expanded CD8+ clones were significantly decreased by tofacitinib, as was scalp clonality.

This clone appeared a single time. Antigen specificity is unknown. This CDR3 is 16 amino acids long. In germline, CDR1 is SGHTA, CDR2 FQGNSA. The V end was cut by 4 bases, the J end by 1 base, with 15 bases between. Treatment specified: oral pan-JAK inhibitor, 5-10 mg twice daily. The study team obtained lesional scalp punch biopsies and peripheral blood from alopecia areata patients. Sequencing templates came from extracted RNA that was reverse transcribed into cDNA. Repertoires were generated with immunoSEQ multiplex PCR, while TCRdb's copy carries only in-frame clones and drops some. Altogether approximately 280,000 clones are present, nearly 60% being singletons, with the ten largest covering approximately 1.8%.

The sample here was CD4+ T cells sorted from blood, taken at week 24, from a patient treated with tofacitinib. This receptor was taken from a human donor with alopecia areata. The J gene is TRBJ2-3, the V gene TRBV7-2, with D maybe TRBD2 (5 bases). CDR3 coding DNA: TGTGCCAGCAGCTGGGGAGTTAGCCGGGGCACAGATACGCAGTATTTT. Translated: CASSWGVSRGTDTQYF.